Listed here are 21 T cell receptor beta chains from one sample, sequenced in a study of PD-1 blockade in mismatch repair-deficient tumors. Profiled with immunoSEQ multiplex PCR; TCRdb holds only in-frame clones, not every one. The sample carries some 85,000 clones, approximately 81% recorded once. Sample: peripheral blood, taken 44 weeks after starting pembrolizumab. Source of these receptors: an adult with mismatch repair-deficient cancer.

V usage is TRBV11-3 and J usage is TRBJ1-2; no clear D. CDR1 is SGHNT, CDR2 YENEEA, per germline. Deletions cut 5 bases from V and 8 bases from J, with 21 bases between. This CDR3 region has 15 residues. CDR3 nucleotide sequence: TGTGCCAGCAGCCCAGGCCCCGACCCCTGGGAAGGCTACACCTTC. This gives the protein CASSPGPDPWEGYTF.

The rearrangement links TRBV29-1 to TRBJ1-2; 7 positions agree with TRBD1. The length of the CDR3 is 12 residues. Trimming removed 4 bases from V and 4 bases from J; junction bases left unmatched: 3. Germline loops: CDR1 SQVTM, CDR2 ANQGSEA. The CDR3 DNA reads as TGCAGCGTTGGGGGGACAGCCTATGGCTACACCTTC. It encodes CSVGGTAYGYTF.

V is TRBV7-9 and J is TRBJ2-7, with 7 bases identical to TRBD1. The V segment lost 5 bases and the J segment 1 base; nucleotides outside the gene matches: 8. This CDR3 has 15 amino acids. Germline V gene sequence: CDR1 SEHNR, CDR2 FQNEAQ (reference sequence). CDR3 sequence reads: CASSPGPGGSYEQYF. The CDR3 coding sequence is TGTGCCAGCAGCCCTGGGCCAGGGGGTTCCTACGAGCAGTACTTC.

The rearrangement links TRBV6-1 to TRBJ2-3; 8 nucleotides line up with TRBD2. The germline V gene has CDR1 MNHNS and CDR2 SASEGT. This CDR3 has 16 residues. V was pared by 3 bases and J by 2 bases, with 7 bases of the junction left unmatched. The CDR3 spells CASSDEGSGTTDTQYF. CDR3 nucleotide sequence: TGTGCCAGCAGTGATGAGGGTAGCGGGACCACAGATACGCAGTATTTT.

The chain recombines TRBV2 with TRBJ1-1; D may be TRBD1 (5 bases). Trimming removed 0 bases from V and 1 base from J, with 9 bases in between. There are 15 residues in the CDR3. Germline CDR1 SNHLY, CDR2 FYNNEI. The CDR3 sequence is CASSEAGTGNTEAFF. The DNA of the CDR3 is TGTGCCAGCAGTGAAGCGGGGACGGGGAACACTGAAGCTTTCTTT.

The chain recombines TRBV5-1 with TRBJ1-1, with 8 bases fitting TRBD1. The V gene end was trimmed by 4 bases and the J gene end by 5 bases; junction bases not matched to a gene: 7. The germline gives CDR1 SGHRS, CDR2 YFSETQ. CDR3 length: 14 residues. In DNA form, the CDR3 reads TGCGCCAGCAGCCCGAACAGGGGGGGAACTGAAGCTTTCTTT. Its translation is CASSPNRGGTEAFF.

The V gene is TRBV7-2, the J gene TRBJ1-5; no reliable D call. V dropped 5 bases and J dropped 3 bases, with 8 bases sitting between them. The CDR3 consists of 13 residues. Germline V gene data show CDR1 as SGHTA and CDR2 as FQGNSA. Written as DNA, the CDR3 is TGTGCCAGCAGCAACGCGCACAATCAGCCCCAGCATTTT. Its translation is CASSNAHNQPQHF. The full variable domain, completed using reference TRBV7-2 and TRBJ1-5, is GAGVSQSPSNKVTEKGKDVELRCDPISGHTALYWYRQSLGQGLEFLIYFQGNSAPDKSGLPSDRFSAERTGGSVSTLTIQRTQQEDSAVYLCASSNAHNQPQHFGDGTRLSIL.

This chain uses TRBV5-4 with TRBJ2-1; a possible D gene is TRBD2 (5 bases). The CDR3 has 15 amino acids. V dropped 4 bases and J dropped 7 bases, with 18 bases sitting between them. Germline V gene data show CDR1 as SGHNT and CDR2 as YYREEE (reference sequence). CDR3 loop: CASSREGEGRNEQFF. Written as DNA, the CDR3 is TGTGCCAGCAGCCGGGAAGGAGAGGGCCGAAATGAGCAGTTCTTC.

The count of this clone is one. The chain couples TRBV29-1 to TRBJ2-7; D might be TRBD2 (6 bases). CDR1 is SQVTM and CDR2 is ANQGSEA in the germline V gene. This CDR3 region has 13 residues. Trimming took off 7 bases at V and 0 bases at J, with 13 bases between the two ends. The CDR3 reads CSARDSYSYEQYF. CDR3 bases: TGCAGCGCTCGGGACTCCTACTCCTACGAGCAGTACTTC.

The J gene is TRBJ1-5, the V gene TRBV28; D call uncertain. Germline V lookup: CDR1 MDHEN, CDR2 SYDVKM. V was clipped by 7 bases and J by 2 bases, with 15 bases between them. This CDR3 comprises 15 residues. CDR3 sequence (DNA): TGTGCCAGCATCACGTGGGTAAGCGGCAATCAGCCCCAGCATTTT. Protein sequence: CASITWVSGNQPQHF.

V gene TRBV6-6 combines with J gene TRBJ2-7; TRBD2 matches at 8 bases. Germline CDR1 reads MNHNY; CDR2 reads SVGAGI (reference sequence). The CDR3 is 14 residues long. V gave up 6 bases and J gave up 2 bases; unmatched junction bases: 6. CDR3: CASRSGLEAYEQYF. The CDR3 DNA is TGTGCCAGCAGGTCGGGACTAGAGGCCTACGAGCAGTACTTC.

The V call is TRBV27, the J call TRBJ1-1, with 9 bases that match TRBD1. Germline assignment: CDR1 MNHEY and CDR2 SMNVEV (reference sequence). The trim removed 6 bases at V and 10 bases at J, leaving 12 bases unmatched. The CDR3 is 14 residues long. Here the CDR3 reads CASSHSGQGVGAFF. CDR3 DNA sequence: TGTGCCAGCAGCCATTCGGGACAGGGAGTAGGAGCTTTCTTT.

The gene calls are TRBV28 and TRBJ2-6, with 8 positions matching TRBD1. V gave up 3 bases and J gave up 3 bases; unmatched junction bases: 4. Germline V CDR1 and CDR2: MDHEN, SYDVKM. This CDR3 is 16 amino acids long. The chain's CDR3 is CASSFQGARGANVLTF. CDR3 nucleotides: TGTGCCAGCAGTTTTCAGGGGGCGCGTGGGGCCAACGTCCTGACTTTC.

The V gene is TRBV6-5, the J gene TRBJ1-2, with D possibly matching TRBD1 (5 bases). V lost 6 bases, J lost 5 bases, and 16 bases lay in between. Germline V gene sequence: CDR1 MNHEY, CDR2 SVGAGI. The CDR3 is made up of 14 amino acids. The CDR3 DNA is TGTGCCAGCAGCTCCGACAGAGAAATATATGGCTACACCTTC. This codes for CASSSDREIYGYTF.

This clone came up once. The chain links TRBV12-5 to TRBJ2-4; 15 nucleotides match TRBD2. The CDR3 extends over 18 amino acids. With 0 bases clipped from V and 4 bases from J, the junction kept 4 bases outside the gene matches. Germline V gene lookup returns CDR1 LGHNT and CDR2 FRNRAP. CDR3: CASGLVLGLAGGKNIQYF. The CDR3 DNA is TGTGCTAGTGGTTTGGTACTCGGACTAGCGGGGGGGAAAAACATTCAGTACTTC. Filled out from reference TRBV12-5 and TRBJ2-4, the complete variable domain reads DARVTQTPRHKVTEMGQEVTMRCQPILGHNTVFWYRQTMMQGLELLAYFRNRAPLDDSGMPKDRFSAEMPDATLATLKIQPSEPRDSAVYFCASGLVLGLAGGKNIQYFGAGTRLSVL.

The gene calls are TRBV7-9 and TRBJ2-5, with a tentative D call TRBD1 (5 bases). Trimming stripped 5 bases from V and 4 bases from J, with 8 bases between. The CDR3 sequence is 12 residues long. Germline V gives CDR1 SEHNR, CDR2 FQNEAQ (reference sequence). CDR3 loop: CASSPRGETQYF. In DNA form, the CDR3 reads TGTGCCAGCAGCCCAAGGGGAGAGACCCAGTACTTC.

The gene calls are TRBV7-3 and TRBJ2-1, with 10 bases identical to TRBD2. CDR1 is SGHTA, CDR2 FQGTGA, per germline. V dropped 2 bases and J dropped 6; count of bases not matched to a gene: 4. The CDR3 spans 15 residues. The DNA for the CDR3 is TGTGCCAGCAGCTTAGGGTCTAGCGGGGGCAATGAGCAGTTCTTC. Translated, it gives CASSLGSSGGNEQFF.

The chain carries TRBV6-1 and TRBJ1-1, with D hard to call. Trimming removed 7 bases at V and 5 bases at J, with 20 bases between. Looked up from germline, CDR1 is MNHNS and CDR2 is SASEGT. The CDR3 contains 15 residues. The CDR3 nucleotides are TGTGCCAGCATCCAAGATGGGGATTTTCGAACTGAAGCTTTCTTT. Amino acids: CASIQDGDFRTEAFF.

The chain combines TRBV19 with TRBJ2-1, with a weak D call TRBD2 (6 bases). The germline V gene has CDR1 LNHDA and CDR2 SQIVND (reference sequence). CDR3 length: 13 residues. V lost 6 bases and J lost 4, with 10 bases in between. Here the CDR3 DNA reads TGTGCCAGTAGCCCACGGGGGTACAATGAGCAGTTCTTC. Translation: CASSPRGYNEQFF.

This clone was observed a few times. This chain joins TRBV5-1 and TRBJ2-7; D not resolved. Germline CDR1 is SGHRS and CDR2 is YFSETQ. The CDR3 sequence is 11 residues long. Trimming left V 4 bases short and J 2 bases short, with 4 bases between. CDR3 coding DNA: TGCGCCAGCAGCAACGCCTACGAGCAGTACTTC. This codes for CASSNAYEQYF.

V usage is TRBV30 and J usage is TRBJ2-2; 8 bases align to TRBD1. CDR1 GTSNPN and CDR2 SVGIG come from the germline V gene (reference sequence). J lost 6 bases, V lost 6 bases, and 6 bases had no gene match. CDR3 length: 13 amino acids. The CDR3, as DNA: TGTGCCTGTCCGGACAGGGAGCCCGGGGAGCTGTTTTTT. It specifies CACPDREPGELFF.